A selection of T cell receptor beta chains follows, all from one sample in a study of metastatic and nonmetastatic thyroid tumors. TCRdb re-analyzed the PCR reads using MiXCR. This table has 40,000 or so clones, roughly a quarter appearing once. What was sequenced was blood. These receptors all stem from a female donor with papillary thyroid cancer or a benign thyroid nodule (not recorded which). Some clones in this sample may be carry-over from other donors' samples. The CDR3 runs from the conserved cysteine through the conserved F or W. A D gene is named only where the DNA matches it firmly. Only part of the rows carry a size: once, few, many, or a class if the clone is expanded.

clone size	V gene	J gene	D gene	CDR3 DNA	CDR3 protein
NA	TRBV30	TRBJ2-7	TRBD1	TGTGCCTGTATTAATCCCGGGACAGGCTACGAGCAGTACTTC	CACINPGTGYEQYF
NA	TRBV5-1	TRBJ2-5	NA	TGCGCCAGCAACCTTAAAGGGGTCGGCCAAGAGACCCAGTACTTC	CASNLKGVGQETQYF
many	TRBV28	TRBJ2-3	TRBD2	TGTGCCAGCAGCCACTTAGTTTATGGGGGGCGGGAGGCAGGAGATACGCAGTATTTT	CASSHLVYGGREAGDTQYF
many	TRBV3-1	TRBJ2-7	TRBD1	TGTGCCAGCAGCCAAGATCAGGGGGCCAGTTACGAGCAGTACTTC	CASSQDQGASYEQYF
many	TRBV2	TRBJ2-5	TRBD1	TGTGCCAGCAGGGGGACAGGGTCGTGGGAGACCCAGTACTTC	CASRGTGSWETQYF
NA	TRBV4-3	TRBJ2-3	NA	TGCGCCAGCAGCCTAAGAGTGGTACTCAGCGCAGATACGCAGTATTTT	CASSLRVVLSADTQYF
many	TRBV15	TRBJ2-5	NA	TGTGCCACCAGCAGAGATGCCGGCGCAGGAGAGGGAGAGACCCAGTACTTC	CATSRDAGAGEGETQYF
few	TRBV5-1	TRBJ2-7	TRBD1	TGCGCCAGCAGCTTGGCCGGGACAGGGCTTTACGAGCAGTACTTC	CASSLAGTGLYEQYF
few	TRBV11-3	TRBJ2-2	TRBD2	TGTGCCAGCAGCTTAGTCGGACTAGCGGGAGGAAAAACCGGGGAGCTGTTTTTT	CASSLVGLAGGKTGELFF
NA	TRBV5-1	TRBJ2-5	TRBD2	TGCGCCAGCAGCTGGGGGCTAGCGGGACCAGCAGAGACCCAGTACTTC	CASSWGLAGPAETQYF
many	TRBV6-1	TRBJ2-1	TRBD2	TGTGCCAGCAGCTCGACTAGCGGGGGATATGAGCAGTTCTTC	CASSSTSGGYEQFF
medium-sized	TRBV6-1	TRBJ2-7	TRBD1	TGTGCCAGCAGTGCTCTGACAGGGCGTGACTACGAGCAGTACTTC	CASSALTGRDYEQYF
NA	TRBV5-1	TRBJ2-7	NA	TGCGCCAGCAGCTTGATGGCGGATCGAGAGCAGTACTTC	CASSLMADREQYF
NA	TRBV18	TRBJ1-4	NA	TGTGCCAGCTCACCATCCAGGGAGGAAAAACTGTTTTTT	CASSPSREEKLFF
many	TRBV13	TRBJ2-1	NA	TGTGCCAGCAGCCCGGGACTCACCGCCTACAATGAGCAGTTCTTC	CASSPGLTAYNEQFF
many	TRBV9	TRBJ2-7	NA	TGTGCCAGCAGCCCCCAGGGGGGACGATACGAGCAGTACTTC	CASSPQGGRYEQYF
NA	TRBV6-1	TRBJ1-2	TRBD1	TGTGCCAGCAGTACCAGGACAGGGATGCGAAAGGGCTACACCTTC	CASSTRTGMRKGYTF
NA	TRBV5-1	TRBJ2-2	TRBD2	TGCGCCAGCGCGGGAGCGAACACCGGGGAGCTGTTTTTT	CASAGANTGELFF
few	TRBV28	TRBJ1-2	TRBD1	TGTGCCAGCAGTAGACCGGGACAGGGAGACGGCTACACCTTC	CASSRPGQGDGYTF
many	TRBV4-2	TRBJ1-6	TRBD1	TGTGCCAGCAGCCAAGATTCACGAGGGACAGGGAATTCACCCCTCCACTTT	CASSQDSRGTGNSPLHF
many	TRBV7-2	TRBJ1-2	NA	TGTGCCAGCAGCTTAGGAAGTGGCAACTATGGCTACACCTTC	CASSLGSGNYGYTF
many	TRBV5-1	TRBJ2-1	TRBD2	TGCGCCAGCAGCCCAGGCAGCGGGAGGGGCTCCTACAATGAGCAGTTCTTC	CASSPGSGRGSYNEQFF